The clone carrying this T cell receptor (beta chain) was picked up many times. Its specificity is unknown. The time point is: pre-sensitization, week 0. Treatment described: therapeutic diphenylcyclopropenone sensitization with weekly scalp DPC. These data originate in a study of human T cells and chemical hapten exposure. Per germline, CDR1 DFQATT and CDR2 SNEGSKA (reference sequence). The CDR3 is 14 amino acids. The V gene lost 4 bases and the J gene lost 2 bases, with 12 bases spanning the gap. Using its own MiXCR run on the RACE reads, TCRdb lists one record per CDR3 protein. Here the sample spans tens of thousands of distinct CDR3 sequences, 8% to 10% being singletons. Study-level results: After DPC sensitization, TCRs above 1 in 1000 frequency showed no change. PT1 expanded TCR counts correlated positively with patch test score. Clustering by CDR3 similarity yielded significantly more large clusters from expanded TCRs than controls.

The receptor was isolated from a man aged 35 to 55 with alopecia areata. Some clones in this sample may be carry-over from other donors' samples. The sample in question was whole blood, obtained in connection with sensitization to the hapten diphenylcyclopropenone (DPC). The chain has TRBV20-1 and TRBJ2-1; the D gene is possibly TRBD1 (6 bases). This CDR3 is CSATPGEAYNEQFF. The DNA of the CDR3 is TGCAGTGCTACCCCAGGGGAAGCCTACAATGAGCAGTTCTTC.